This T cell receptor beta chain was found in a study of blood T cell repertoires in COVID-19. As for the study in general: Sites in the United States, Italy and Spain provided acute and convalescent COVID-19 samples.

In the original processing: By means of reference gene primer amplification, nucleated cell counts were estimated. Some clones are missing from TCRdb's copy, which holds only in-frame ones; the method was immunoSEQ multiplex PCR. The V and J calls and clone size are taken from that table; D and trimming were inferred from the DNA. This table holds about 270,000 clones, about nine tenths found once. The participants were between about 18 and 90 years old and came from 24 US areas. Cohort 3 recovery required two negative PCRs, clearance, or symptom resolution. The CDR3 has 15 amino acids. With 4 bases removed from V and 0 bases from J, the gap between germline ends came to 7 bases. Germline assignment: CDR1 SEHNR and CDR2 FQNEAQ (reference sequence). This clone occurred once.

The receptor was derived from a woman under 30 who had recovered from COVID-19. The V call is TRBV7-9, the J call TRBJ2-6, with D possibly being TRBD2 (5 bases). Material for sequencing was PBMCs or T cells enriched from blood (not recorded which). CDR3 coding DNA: TGTGCCAGCAGCTACCGGGACTCTGGGGCCAACGTCCTGACTTTC. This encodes CASSYRDSGANVLTF. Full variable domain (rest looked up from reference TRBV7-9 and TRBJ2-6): DTGVSQNPRHKITKRGQNVTFRCDPISEHNRLYWYRQTLGQGPEFLTYFQNEAQLEKSRLLSDRFSAERPKGSFSTLEIQRTEQGDSAMYLCASSYRDSGANVLTFGAGSRLTVL.